These 23 T cell receptor beta chains were all obtained from the same sample, sequenced in a study of beta chain features in type 1 diabetes. The authors reverse transcribed all of the isolated RNA, so sequencing captured expressed TCRB transcripts. Clones were sequenced by immunoSEQ multiplex PCR, and TCRdb holds only the in-frame ones, with some missing. The repertoire holds some 350,000 clones, with roughly 9.8% as singletons. The study, taken as a whole, reports: In every one of the four CD4+ subsets, TCRB CDR3s were moderately but significantly shorter in Type 1 diabetes patients.

Antigen specificity for these receptors is unknown. The sample was central memory CD4+ T cells from blood. These receptors were obtained from a man aged 25-45 years with type 1 diabetes.

This clone was detected only a few times. The V call is TRBV6-6, the J call TRBJ2-1; D gene uncertain. V lost 5 bases to trimming and J lost 6 bases, with 11 bases between them. The CDR3 is 13 amino acids. The germline CDR1 and CDR2 sequences are MNHNY and SVGAGI (reference sequence). CDR3 residues: CASSPGQGNEQFF. DNA for the CDR3: TGTGCCAGCAGTCCGGGCCAAGGCAATGAGCAGTTCTTC.

The rearrangement joins TRBV7-9 to TRBJ1-5; TRBD1 agrees at 8 bases. The CDR3 covers 13 residues. Germline V gives CDR1 SEHNR, CDR2 FQNEAQ (reference sequence). V trimming: 4 bases; J trimming: 10 bases; junction bases outside the gene matches: 6. CDR3 nucleotides: TGTGCCAGCAGCTCGGGACAGGTAGGACCCCAGCATTTT. It specifies CASSSGQVGPQHF.

This sequence joins TRBV27 and TRBJ2-7; 9 bases align to TRBD2. This CDR3 is 16 amino acids long. Germline trimming cut 0 bases from V and 6 bases from J; bases unmatched to any gene: 9. Germline lookup yields CDR1 MNHEY and CDR2 SMNVEV (reference sequence). The CDR3 loop is CASSLSPSGILGEQYF. CDR3 nucleotides: TGTGCCAGCAGTTTATCGCCTAGCGGGATACTAGGCGAGCAGTACTTC.

This clone was seen only a few times. The V and J genes are TRBV28 and TRBJ1-2, with TRBD1 matching 7 bases. CDR1 is MDHEN and CDR2 is SYDVKM in the germline V gene. V dropped 6 bases and J dropped 1; count of bases not matched to a gene: 17. CDR3 length equals 18 residues. CDR3 in DNA: TGTGCCAGCAGGTCGATTAACCGGGACAGCTACTTTAACTATGGCTACACCTTC. Translation gives CASRSINRDSYFNYGYTF.

The chain joins TRBV7-8 to TRBJ2-7; 8 bases fit TRBD1. Germline CDR1 SGHVS, CDR2 FQNEAQ. CDR3 length: 13 amino acids. The trim removed 5 bases at V and 6 bases at J, leaving 6 bases unmatched. CDR3 amino acids: CASSPQGGSEQYF. The CDR3 DNA reads TGTGCCAGCAGCCCACAGGGGGGAAGCGAGCAGTACTTC.

The CDR3 protein is CASSTRGRSSGEQYF. For the CDR3, the DNA is TGTGCCAGCAGTACTCGCGGGAGGTCCTCAGGGGAGCAGTACTTC. The V call is TRBV2, the J call TRBJ2-7, with 8 bases that match TRBD2. Per germline, CDR1 SNHLY and CDR2 FYNNEI. The CDR3 covers 15 residues. J gave up 7 bases and V 5 bases, and 13 bases lay outside the gene matches. The complete variable domain, with remaining parts taken from reference TRBV2 and TRBJ2-7, reads EPEVTQTPSHQVTQMGQEVILRCVPISNHLYFYWYRQILGQKVEFLVSFYNNEISEKSEIFDDQFSVERPDGSNFTLKIRSTKLEDSAMYFCASSTRGRSSGEQYFGPGTRLTVT.

This clone came up a few times. The chain has TRBV7-2 and TRBJ2-7; D not resolved. Per germline, CDR1 SGHTA and CDR2 FQGNSA. The CDR3 length is 13 residues. Trimming stripped 2 bases from V and 7 bases from J, with 12 bases between. DNA of the CDR3: TGTGCCAGCAGCTTAAATTACGTTGCAGAGCAGTACTTC. Protein sequence: CASSLNYVAEQYF. The full variable domain, with the rest looked up from reference TRBV7-2 and TRBJ2-7, is GAGVSQSPSNKVTEKGKDVELRCDPISGHTALYWYRQSLGQGLEFLIYFQGNSAPDKSGLPSDRFSAERTGGSVSTLTIQRTQQEDSAVYLCASSLNYVAEQYFGPGTRLTVT.

This clone was seen a handful of times. V gene TRBV7-3 combines with J gene TRBJ2-1, with 8 bases fitting TRBD2. CDR1 and CDR2 (germline): SGHTA, FQGTGA. The CDR3 totals 14 residues. V gave up 5 bases and J gave up 3 bases; unmatched junction bases: 3. The CDR3 is CASSSSGSYNEQFF. CDR3 bases: TGTGCCAGCAGCAGCAGCGGGAGCTACAATGAGCAGTTCTTC.

This clone occurred many times. The rearrangement uses TRBV14 and TRBJ2-5; D unclear. Germline V gives CDR1 SGHDN, CDR2 FVKESK. Trimming took 5 bases from V and 5 from J, leaving 6 bases between them. This CDR3 has 11 residues. The CDR3 is CASSEGETQYF. Written as DNA, the CDR3 is TGTGCCAGCAGCGAAGGGGAGACCCAGTACTTC.

Worth noting for this clone: The junction departs from germline at one end; a sequencing error may be responsible. V gene TRBV10-3 combines with J gene TRBJ1-1; D is ambiguous. CDR3 length: 15 amino acids. Germline V gene lookup returns CDR1 ENHRY and CDR2 SYGVKD. CDR3 in DNA: TGTGCCAGCAGTAGTCCGGGAGCCTTGGGTACTGAAGCTTTCTTT. Protein sequence: CASSSPGALGTEAFF.

This clone was detected ten times or more. The chain couples TRBV27 to TRBJ2-7, with D possibly matching TRBD1 (7 bases). CDR1 MNHEY and CDR2 SMNVEV come from the germline V gene (reference sequence). The length of the CDR3 is 13 residues. The V end was cut by 6 bases, the J end by 3 bases, with 12 bases between. The CDR3 loop reads CASRRGQHYEQYF. CDR3 nucleotides: TGTGCCAGCAGGCGGGGACAGCACTACGAGCAGTACTTC.

This rearrangement joins TRBV19 to TRBJ1-1; possibly TRBD1 for D (6 bases). This CDR3 is 13 amino acids long. V was cut by 6 bases and J by 3 bases, with 11 bases left in between. CDR1 and CDR2 from the germline V gene are LNHDA and SQIVND (reference sequence). In DNA, the CDR3 is TGTGCCAGTAGCACACAGGGTGACACTGAAGCTTTCTTT. Protein sequence: CASSTQGDTEAFF.

This clone was detected only a few times. The chain combines TRBV25-1 with TRBJ2-5; either TRBD1 or TRBD2 may fit D (5 bases each). V lost 5 bases and J 2 bases, leaving 18 bases between the germline ends. CDR1 is MGHDK and CDR2 is SYGVNS in the germline V gene. The CDR3 is made up of 16 amino acids. This CDR3 reads CASSWPGAGRQETQYF. Here the CDR3 DNA reads TGTGCCAGCAGTTGGCCCGGGGCGGGTAGACAAGAGACCCAGTACTTC.

The V gene is TRBV5-6, the J gene TRBJ1-2; D not resolved. Germline CDR1 SGHDT, CDR2 YYEEEE. Between the trimmed V and J ends, which lost 6 bases and 8 bases, there was a span of 20 bases. The CDR3 length is 14 residues. CDR3 region: CASTMVGFGGGYTF. CDR3 DNA sequence: TGTGCCAGCACCATGGTGGGTTTCGGCGGAGGCTACACCTTC.

This clone has a handful of counts. This chain connects TRBV5-1 to TRBJ2-6, with D unclear. CDR1 is SGHRS, CDR2 YFSETQ, per germline. The ends were cut back, 0 bases at V and 0 bases at J, with 4 bases in the middle. The CDR3 contains 15 residues. CDR3 DNA sequence: TGCGCCAGCAGCTTGGAGGTCTCTGGGGCCAACGTCCTGACTTTC. Translated: CASSLEVSGANVLTF.

This clone was observed a handful of times. This chain uses TRBV5-1 with TRBJ1-1; 10 bases align to TRBD1. V trimming: 2 bases; J trimming: 2 bases; junction bases outside the gene matches: 3. The CDR3 totals 15 residues. Germline CDR1 is SGHRS and CDR2 is YFSETQ. This CDR3 is CASSLDRGRNTEAFF. Here the CDR3 DNA reads TGCGCCAGCAGCTTAGACAGGGGGCGAAACACTGAAGCTTTCTTT.

This clone was counted a few times. In the same sample, other DNA sequences code for this CDR3. This chain connects TRBV7-9 to TRBJ1-4, with D perhaps TRBD1 (6 bases). Trimming left V 5 bases short and J 4 bases short, with 14 bases between. Germline lookup yields CDR1 SEHNR and CDR2 FQNEAQ (reference sequence). The CDR3 totals 15 residues. The CDR3 sequence is CASSPPQGHNEKLFF. The CDR3 DNA is TGTGCCAGCAGCCCCCCACAGGGCCATAATGAAAAACTGTTTTTT.

The chain links TRBV9 to TRBJ2-1; D call uncertain. The CDR3 is 12 residues long. Germline assignment: CDR1 SGDLS and CDR2 YYNGEE. Trimming removed 3 bases from V and 4 bases from J, with 5 bases in between. CDR3: CASSGVYNEQFF. CDR3 DNA: TGTGCCAGCAGCGGGGTATACAATGAGCAGTTCTTC.

This clone appeared a few times. Within the sample, other DNA sequences also encode this same CDR3. The chain couples TRBV27 to TRBJ2-5; TRBD1 might be the D (5 bases). CDR3 size: 11 residues. Germline assignment: CDR1 MNHEY and CDR2 SMNVEV (reference sequence). Trimming left V 8 bases short and J 4 bases short, with 8 bases between. The CDR3 sequence is CASGARETQYF. DNA of the CDR3: TGTGCCAGCGGGGCGAGAGAGACCCAGTACTTC.

This clone was counted between two and nine times. The chain uses TRBV11-2 and TRBJ2-3, with TRBD2 identical over 8 bases. V shed 3 bases, J shed 3 bases, and the junction held 8 bases outside the gene matches. Germline CDR1 is SGHAT and CDR2 is FQNNGV. CDR3 size: 16 residues. The CDR3 sequence: CASSLRESGRTDTQYF. The CDR3 DNA reads as TGTGCCAGCAGCTTGCGGGAAAGCGGGAGAACAGATACGCAGTATTTT.

V and J are TRBV7-2 and TRBJ2-5, with D possibly being TRBD2 (6 bases). The CDR3 contains 19 residues. Germline CDR1 reads SGHTA; CDR2 reads FQGNSA. V was shortened by 1 base and J by 2 bases, with 23 bases between the two germline ends. The CDR3 spells CASSLERVAESLLQETQYF. The CDR3 DNA follows: TGTGCCAGCAGCTTAGAAAGGGTAGCGGAGTCCCTATTACAAGAGACCCAGTACTTC.

The chain combines TRBV28 with TRBJ1-2; no clear D. The germline V and J ends were trimmed by 3 bases and 5 bases, with 4 bases remaining between them. The CDR3 runs to 11 residues. Looked up from germline, CDR1 is MDHEN and CDR2 is SYDVKM. CDR3 DNA: TGTGCCAGCAGTTTCATGTATGGCTACACCTTC. This encodes CASSFMYGYTF.

This rearrangement joins TRBV4-2 to TRBJ2-5; D remains unclear. The CDR3 runs 14 residues. Germline V CDR1 and CDR2: LGHNA, YNFKEQ. Between the trimmed V and J ends, which lost 4 bases and 1 base, there was a span of 10 bases. The CDR3 DNA reads as TGTGCCAGCAGCCTCCGGGCTCTCCAAGAGACCCAGTACTTC. Its translation: CASSLRALQETQYF.